This note documents a single TCR beta chain sequence. Antigen: not known. Among the donors, all were healthy bone marrow donors. This record comes from a study of cytomegalovirus exposure and HLA in healthy donors. Overall study results and limits: Data from an earlier analysis indicated that most TCR beta V segments were productive either about 90% or about 30% of the time. A later analysis associated some 18,000 TCR beta sequences with HLA alleles at a 0.05 false discovery rate.

Germline V gives CDR1 MNHNY, CDR2 SVGAGI (reference sequence). With 0 bases removed from V and 2 bases from J, the gap between germline ends came to 7 bases. CDR3 length equals 14 residues. It was with 60 Vbeta and 13 Jbeta primers that the PCR ran. Sequencing was performed with immunoSEQ multiplex PCR; in TCRdb, only in-frame clones are kept and a portion is missing. The top ten hold about 1.5% of the sample, which has about 150,000 clones, about three quarters seen once. The clonotype comes from a woman in her 30s in good health and CMV-seronegative. V is TRBV6-6 and J is TRBJ1-1; D perhaps matches TRBD1 (5 bases). Sequenced sample: PBMCs. DNA of the CDR3: TGTGCCAGCAGTTACTCGACAGATAACACTGAAGCTTTCTTT. It yields the protein CASSYSTDNTEAFF.